This T cell receptor (beta chain) appears in the sequencing data of a study of blood T cell repertoires in COVID-19. Whole-study context: The study drew acute and convalescent COVID-19 samples from the United States, Italy and Spain. Nucleic acid was either cDNA or gDNA, and it came from T cells, B-cell-depleted T cells, or PBMCs.

The V segment lost 5 bases and the J segment 1 base; nucleotides outside the gene matches: 1. The CDR3 runs to 14 residues. Germline-derived CDR1 and CDR2 are LNHDA and SQIVND (reference sequence). Original data processing: How many nucleated cells were present was estimated from reference gene primer amplification. Here immunoSEQ multiplex PCR was the method, and the copy in TCRdb shows in-frame clones only, minus some. That table furnishes V, J and clone size, whereas the DNA furnished D and trimming. The table has 30,000 to 45,000 clones, over 75% seen once. Material for sequencing was peripheral blood. This rearrangement joins TRBV19 to TRBJ2-2; TRBD1 matches 7 bases. The receptor was isolated from a man in his 60s with acute or convalescent COVID-19. The CDR3 loop is CASSGQVNTGELFF. The DNA of the CDR3 is TGTGCCAGTAGTGGACAGGTGAACACCGGGGAGCTGTTTTTT.